A single T cell receptor beta chain is shown here with its context. This record belongs to a study of T cell changes during pregnancy in multiple sclerosis. V lost 6 bases and J lost 4; bases outside the gene matches: 9. Germline assignment: CDR1 MDHEN and CDR2 SYDVKM. The CDR3 contains 14 residues. Profiled with immunoSEQ multiplex PCR; TCRdb holds only in-frame clones, not every one. Counted here are under 70,000 clones, 75% to 95% occurring once; the ten biggest clones make up about 2.2%. The receptor's source is a female donor in good health, enrolled as a control in a pregnancy study. The sample consisted of peripheral blood, taken in the third trimester of pregnancy. The V gene is TRBV28, the J gene TRBJ2-7; 7 nucleotides match TRBD2. CDR3 DNA sequence: TGTGCCAGCAGGCCTCCCGGGACTATTTACGAGCAGTACTTC. This sequence encodes CASRPPGTIYEQYF.